A single T cell receptor (beta chain) is shown here with its context. The CDR3 has 14 amino acids. CDR1 MNHEY and CDR2 SVGAGI come from the germline V gene. Trimming at V came to 7 bases and at J to 2 bases, leaving 7 bases not matched to a gene. Produced via immunoSEQ multiplex PCR; TCRdb's table is partial and in-frame only. The data show 490,000 or so clones, roughly nine tenths seen once. This sample was included in a study of blood T cell repertoires in COVID-19. The wider study: Sources were T cells, B-cell-depleted T cells, or PBMCs; the material itself was cDNA or gDNA.

Clinical history reported by participants formed the basis on which cohorts were assigned. The chain has TRBV6-5 and TRBJ1-1; TRBD1 matches 7 bases. This TCR derives from a woman aged 55-75 years who had recovered from COVID-19. The sequencing input was PBMCs or T cells enriched from blood (not recorded which). This CDR3 is CASITGTANTEAFF. The CDR3 DNA is TGTGCCAGCATAACCGGGACAGCTAACACTGAAGCTTTCTTT.